This T cell receptor (beta chain) is from a study of OX40 agonist ivuxolimab in advanced cancers. For the study at large: Participants averaged 60 years of age (range about 23 to 90) and were around 83% male.

Produced via immunoSEQ multiplex PCR; TCRdb's table is partial and in-frame only. The table lists about 32,000 clones, approximately 80% of them singletons. This clone appeared once. The J segment lost 3 bases and the V segment lost 0 bases, leaving 3 bases of the junction unmatched. Germline CDR1 and CDR2: SQVTM and ANQGSEA. This CDR3 region has 14 residues. This clonotype was sampled from an adult with an advanced solid tumor such as melanoma, head and neck, liver or kidney cancer. This specimen was CD4+ or CD8+ T cells sorted from blood, taken in a trial of the OX40 agonist ivuxolimab. The genes are TRBV29-1 and TRBJ2-7; TRBD1 matches 9 bases. The CDR3 reads CSVEDLDRGYEQYF. For the CDR3, the DNA is TGCAGCGTTGAAGACTTGGACAGGGGCTACGAGCAGTACTTC.